The sequence of this TCR beta chain was determined in a study of T-cell reconstitution after alpha-beta-depleted transplantation in children. Overall study findings and caveats: Several hundred expanded graft clones reportedly supplied alpha-beta T cells about two months after transplant. The origin of high day-60 TCRbeta diversity in some patients lay in surviving recipient T cells and thymic progenitors. The authors attributed T-cell counts and diversity one year after transplant mostly to newly produced T cells.

J gave up 5 bases and V 7 bases, and 12 bases lay outside the gene matches. Per the germline V gene, CDR1 is SQVTM and CDR2 is ANQGSEA. CDR3 length: 14 amino acids. On this clonotype: The target antigen is unknown.

This sample's TCRbeta library carried unique molecular identifier barcodes. TCRdb itself ran the PCR reads through MiXCR, one entry per CDR3 protein. The sample carries fewer than 150,000 distinct CDR3 sequences, 23% recorded once. The sample was PBMCs, mostly from graft donor cells, taken 180 days after TCRalphabeta/CD19-depleted stem cell transplant. This sequence was found in a male patient under 10 years old who had a stem cell transplant for chronic granulomatous disease, so the T cells may come from the graft donor. The rearrangement joins TRBV29-1 to TRBJ2-7; 9 bases are a match to TRBD2. The CDR3, as DNA: TGCAGCGCTACAAATAGCGGGAGAAGCGACGAGCAGTACTTC. It encodes CSATNSGRSDEQYF.